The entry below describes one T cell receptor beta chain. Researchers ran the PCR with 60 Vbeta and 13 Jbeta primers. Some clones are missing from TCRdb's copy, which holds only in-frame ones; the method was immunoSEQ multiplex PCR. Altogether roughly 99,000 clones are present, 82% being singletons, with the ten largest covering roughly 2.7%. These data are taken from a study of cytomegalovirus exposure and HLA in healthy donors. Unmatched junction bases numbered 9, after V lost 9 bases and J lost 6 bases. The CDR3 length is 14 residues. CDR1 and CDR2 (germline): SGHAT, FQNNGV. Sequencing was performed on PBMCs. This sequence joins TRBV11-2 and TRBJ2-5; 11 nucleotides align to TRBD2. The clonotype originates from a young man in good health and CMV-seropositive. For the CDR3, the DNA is TGTGCCAGAATGAATAGCGGGGGGGAAAAGACCCAGTACTTC. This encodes CARMNSGGEKTQYF. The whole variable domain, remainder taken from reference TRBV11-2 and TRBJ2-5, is EAGVAQSPRYKIIEKRQSVAFWCNPISGHATLYWYQQILGQGPKLLIQFQNNGVVDDSQLPKDRFSAERLKGVDSTLKIQPAKLEDSAVYLCARMNSGGEKTQYFGPGTRLLVL.